This T cell receptor (beta chain) was recovered during a study of CD8+ T cells in alopecia areata. Looking at the study overall: Those treated were given oral tofacitinib at 5 to 10 mg twice daily.

TCR sequencing used cDNA made by reverse transcription of extracted RNA. The repertoire was sequenced with immunoSEQ multiplex PCR; TCRdb's copy has only in-frame clones and lacks some. The data contain 150,000 to 200,000 clones, roughly 61% of them singletons. This CDR3 has 15 amino acids. Trimming left V 0 bases short and J 2 bases short, with 10 bases between. Per the germline V gene, CDR1 is LGHNA and CDR2 is YNFKEQ. Treatment reported: oral pan-JAK inhibitor, 5-10 mg twice daily. Lesional scalp punch biopsies and peripheral blood were collected from alopecia areata patients. This receptor was taken from a human donor with alopecia areata. Sequencing used CD8+ T cells sorted from blood, obtained at week 24, from a patient treated with tofacitinib. The V call is TRBV4-2, the J call TRBJ2-5, with no clear D. The CDR3 region is CASSQDFGQQETQYF. The CDR3 DNA is TGTGCCAGCAGCCAAGATTTTGGTCAGCAAGAGACCCAGTACTTC.